This TCR beta chain originates from a study of cytomegalovirus exposure and HLA in healthy donors. Remarks on this clone: Its antigen is as yet unknown.

The PCR contained 60 Vbeta and 13 Jbeta primers. Sequencing used immunoSEQ multiplex PCR; TCRdb keeps in-frame clones, though not all of them. The data hold approximately 76,000 clones, with about 69% observed a single time. V was cut by 1 base and J by 8 bases, with 14 bases left in between. The CDR3 runs to 15 residues. Study-wide results and caveats: V- and J-gene trimming in TCR beta was tied to a missense DCLRE1C variant by an analysis performed later.

Sequencing was performed on PBMCs. The V and J genes are TRBV23-1 and TRBJ1-4, with unresolved D. TRBV23-1 is flagged as an ORF with uncertain function. The source is a middle-aged woman in good health and CMV-seropositive. CDR3 in amino acids: CASSQFKIVWEKLFF. The CDR3 region has the DNA TGCGCCAGCAGTCAATTTAAGATAGTTTGGGAAAAACTGTTTTTT.